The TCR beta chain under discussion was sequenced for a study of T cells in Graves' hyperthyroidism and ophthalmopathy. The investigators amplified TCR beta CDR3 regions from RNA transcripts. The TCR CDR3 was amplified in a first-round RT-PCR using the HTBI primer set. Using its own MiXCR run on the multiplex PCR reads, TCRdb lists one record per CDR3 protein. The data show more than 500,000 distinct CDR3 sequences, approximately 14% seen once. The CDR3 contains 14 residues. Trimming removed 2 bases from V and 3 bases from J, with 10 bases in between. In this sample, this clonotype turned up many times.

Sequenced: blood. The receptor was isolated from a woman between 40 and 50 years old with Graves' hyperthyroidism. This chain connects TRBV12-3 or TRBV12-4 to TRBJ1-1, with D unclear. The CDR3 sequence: CASSLIARDTEAFF. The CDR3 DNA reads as TGTGCCAGCAGTTTAATCGCACGGGACACTGAAGCTTTCTTT.